The 24 T cell receptor beta chains below all came from one sample that was sequenced in a study of control samples from healthy donors and cancer patients. Sequencing was performed with immunoSEQ multiplex PCR; in TCRdb, only in-frame clones are kept and a portion is missing. The table has tens of thousands of clones, around 84% seen once. Sequencing was carried out using PBMCs. All receptors come from a man in his 70s with lung cancer.

The CDR3 DNA follows: TGTGCCAGCAGTCGACGATCAGTGAACACTGAAGCTTTCTTT. Encoded protein: CASSRRSVNTEAFF. This chain uses TRBV11-2 with TRBJ1-1; no clear D. This CDR3 is built from 14 residues. Germline values: CDR1 SGHAT, CDR2 FQNNGV. Trimming cost V 6 bases and J 0 bases, with 11 bases left between them.

This rearrangement joins TRBV7-2 to TRBJ1-6, with D unclear. The CDR3 contains 12 residues. Germline V lookup: CDR1 SGHTA, CDR2 FQGNSA. Between the trimmed V and J ends, which lost 3 bases and 4 bases, there was a span of 1 base. The CDR3 region has the DNA TGTGCCAGCAGCTTTTATAATTCACCCCTCCACTTT. Protein sequence: CASSFYNSPLHF.

The CDR3 nucleotides are TGTGCCAGCAGCTGGCCTCCGGGACAGGGCTCTGGGGCCAACGTCCTGACTTTC. Amino acids: CASSWPPGQGSGANVLTF. The chain joins TRBV7-6 to TRBJ2-6; 9 bases are shared with TRBD1. The length of the CDR3 is 18 residues. With 4 bases clipped from V and 0 bases from J, the junction kept 7 bases outside the gene matches. Germline CDR1 SGHVS, CDR2 FNYEAQ.

For this clone: The junction departs from germline at one end; a sequencing error may be responsible. The V gene is TRBV20-1, the J gene TRBJ1-2; TRBD1 matches at 7 bases. Per germline, CDR1 DFQATT and CDR2 SNEGSKA (reference sequence). This CDR3 is 11 amino acids long. CDR3 DNA sequence: TGCAGTGCAGGAGCGTGGGACAGCCACTTCTTC. This codes for CSAGAWDSHFF.

The CDR3 nucleotides are TGTGCCAGTTCATTTTCAGGGAACACAGATACGCAGTATTTT. Encoded protein: CASSFSGNTDTQYF. V usage is TRBV9 and J usage is TRBJ2-3; the D gene is possibly TRBD1 (5 bases). This CDR3 is built from 14 residues. The V gene's germline CDR1 is SGDLS and CDR2 YYNGEE. V gave up 8 bases and J gave up 2 bases, with 15 bases separating them.

This sequence joins TRBV6-2 or TRBV6-3 and TRBJ2-5, with 13 bases lining up with TRBD2. This CDR3 comprises 19 residues. The germline V gene encodes CDR1 MNHEY and CDR2 SVGEGT. After removal of 2 bases from V and 5 bases from J, the junction contained 14 bases not matched to a gene. The CDR3 loop is CASSYSIATSGGIGETQYF. Here the CDR3 DNA reads TGTGCCAGCAGTTACAGCATTGCGACTAGCGGGGGGATTGGGGAGACCCAGTACTTC.

The CDR3 nucleotides read TGTGCCAGCAGTTCCCCACCCAGGGGAGGTCAGCCCCAGCATTTT. Translated, it gives CASSSPPRGGQPQHF. J is TRBJ1-5 and V is TRBV6-2 or TRBV6-3, with D maybe TRBD1 (6 bases). The CDR3 has 15 residues. From germline, CDR1 is MNHEY and CDR2 SVGEGT. V dropped 4 bases and J dropped 6 bases, with 16 bases sitting between them.

The chain combines TRBV9 with TRBJ2-1, with 7 positions matching TRBD1. The CDR3 loop spans 13 amino acids. V lost 3 bases and J lost 7; bases outside the gene matches: 4. Germline values: CDR1 SGDLS, CDR2 YYNGEE. The CDR3 here is CASSEGAKNEQFF. The CDR3 DNA is TGTGCCAGCAGCGAGGGGGCCAAGAATGAGCAGTTCTTC.

The CDR3 DNA reads TGCAGCGTTGCCACTTCCTACAATGAGCAGTTCTTC. It translates to CSVATSYNEQFF. This sequence joins TRBV29-1 and TRBJ2-1; D is unresolved. The CDR3 sequence is 12 residues long. V lost 4 bases, J lost 1 base, and 5 bases lay in between. The germline gives CDR1 SQVTM, CDR2 ANQGSEA.

The chain couples TRBV27 to TRBJ2-1; either TRBD1 or TRBD2 may fit D (6 bases each). This CDR3 contains 20 residues. Germline V gene sequence: CDR1 MNHEY, CDR2 SMNVEV (reference sequence). Trimming pared 4 bases from V and 5 bases from J, leaving 30 bases between. CDR3 DNA sequence: TGTGCCAGCAGTTGTGATTTGAAGGGGGTTTCGGCGGGGAGTGACAATGAGCAGTTCTTC. Amino acid sequence: CASSCDLKGVSAGSDNEQFF.

The V gene is TRBV7-2, the J gene TRBJ1-2, with unresolved D. The V gene's germline CDR1 is SGHTA and CDR2 FQGNSA. This CDR3 is built from 14 residues. Deletions cut 7 bases from V and 4 bases from J, with 16 bases between. The CDR3 sequence: CASTPRRGTYGYTF. Written as DNA, the CDR3 is TGTGCCAGCACCCCACGGCGGGGAACCTATGGCTACACCTTC.

This sequence joins TRBV7-3 and TRBJ1-2; D call uncertain. The CDR3 runs 13 residues. Trimming cost V 1 base and J 11 bases, with 14 bases left between them. Per the germline V gene, CDR1 is SGHTA and CDR2 is FQGTGA. CDR3 coding DNA: TGTGCCAGCAGCTTAAGAGAAGGAGGAACTTACACCTTC. It specifies CASSLREGGTYTF.

Here the CDR3 DNA reads TGTGCCAGCAGGCGGACAGGGAGGGGGAACACTGAAGCTTTCTTT. This codes for CASRRTGRGNTEAFF. This sequence joins TRBV7-3 and TRBJ1-1; 8 nucleotides agree with TRBD1. The J segment lost 1 base and the V segment lost 6 bases, leaving 7 bases of the junction unmatched. CDR1 is SGHTA and CDR2 is FQGTGA in the germline V gene. The CDR3 loop spans 15 amino acids.

The rearrangement links TRBV6-5 to TRBJ1-6, with D perhaps TRBD1 (6 bases). Germline V gene data show CDR1 as MNHEY and CDR2 as SVGAGI. CDR3 length: 15 residues. Between the trimmed V and J ends, which lost 7 bases and 5 bases, there was a span of 15 bases. The CDR3 loop reads CASTLARQDNSPLHF. DNA for the CDR3: TGTGCCAGCACCCTAGCAAGACAGGATAATTCACCCCTCCACTTT.

The chain links TRBV2 to TRBJ2-6, with D maybe TRBD1 (6 bases). The length of the CDR3 is 17 residues. Germline V CDR1 and CDR2: SNHLY, FYNNEI. V dropped 5 bases and J dropped 7 bases, with 21 bases sitting between them. CDR3 sequence (DNA): TGTGCCAGCAGTACCCCCTCGGGGCTCAGGGGAGCCAACGTCCTGACTTTC. Amino acids: CASSTPSGLRGANVLTF.

V gene TRBV6-5 combines with J gene TRBJ1-2; D not resolved. V was shortened by 2 bases and J by 4 bases, with 8 bases between the two germline ends. The CDR3 sequence is 13 residues long. Germline V gene lookup returns CDR1 MNHEY and CDR2 SVGAGI. CDR3 region: CASSYGQFYGYTF. In nucleotides, the CDR3 is TGTGCCAGCAGTTACGGGCAATTCTATGGCTACACCTTC.

This clone was picked up one time. The CDR3 DNA reads as TGTGCCAGCGGTCCGGGGGGGGCCGAAGCTTTCTTT. Residues: CASGPGGAEAFF. The chain employs TRBV6-6 and TRBJ1-1, with D maybe TRBD1 (6 bases). The CDR3 spans 12 residues. With 8 bases removed from V and 8 bases from J, the gap between germline ends came to 15 bases. CDR1 is MNHNY and CDR2 is SVGAGI in the germline V gene (reference sequence).

The chain carries TRBV11-2 and TRBJ2-1; TRBD2 matches at 10 bases. The CDR3 is 15 amino acids. Per germline, CDR1 SGHAT and CDR2 FQNNGV. After removal of 0 bases from V and 7 bases from J, the junction contained 3 bases not matched to a gene. CDR3 residues: CASSLEVSGRNEQFF. CDR3 nucleotides: TGTGCCAGCAGCTTAGAGGTTAGCGGGAGGAATGAGCAGTTCTTC. Full variable domain (missing parts from reference TRBV11-2 and TRBJ2-1): EAGVAQSPRYKIIEKRQSVAFWCNPISGHATLYWYQQILGQGPKLLIQFQNNGVVDDSQLPKDRFSAERLKGVDSTLKIQPAKLEDSAVYLCASSLEVSGRNEQFFGPGTRLTVL.

The V call is TRBV29-1, the J call TRBJ1-5, with D maybe TRBD1 (5 bases). The CDR3 is 16 amino acids. V lost 4 bases, J lost 5 bases, and 21 bases lay in between. CDR1 and CDR2 (germline): SQVTM, ANQGSEA. In nucleotides, the CDR3 is TGCAGCGTTGCCATAGGGAACAACGGGGGGGATCAGCCCCAGCATTTT. Residues: CSVAIGNNGGDQPQHF.

The chain employs TRBV7-2 and TRBJ1-1; D is perhaps TRBD1 (5 bases). Per germline, CDR1 SGHTA and CDR2 FQGNSA. V was cut by 5 bases and J by 8 bases, with 15 bases left in between. This CDR3 comprises 13 residues. DNA for the CDR3: TGTGCCAGCAGCCAGGGTCCCCGAGAGGAAGCTTTCTTT. It specifies CASSQGPREEAFF. Filled out from reference TRBV7-2 and TRBJ1-1, the complete variable domain reads GAGVSQSPSNKVTEKGKDVELRCDPISGHTALYWYRQSLGQGLEFLIYFQGNSAPDKSGLPSDRFSAERTGGSVSTLTIQRTQQEDSAVYLCASSQGPREEAFFGQGTRLTVV.

The V and J genes are TRBV25-1 and TRBJ1-4, with 11 bases fitting TRBD1. The junction had 9 bases not matched to a gene; V was cut back by 5 bases and J by 7 bases. The CDR3 length is 16 residues. Germline CDR1 and CDR2: MGHDK and SYGVNS. This CDR3 is CASSRSRTGGLEKLFF. CDR3 nucleotide sequence: TGTGCCAGCAGTAGATCTCGGACAGGGGGCCTTGAAAAACTGTTTTTT.

J is TRBJ2-1 and V is TRBV4-3, with D maybe TRBD2 (6 bases). Trimming removed 4 bases from V and 9 bases from J, with 13 bases in between. This CDR3 comprises 13 residues. Germline V CDR1 and CDR2: LGHNA, YSLEER. The CDR3 DNA is TGCGCCAGCAGCCGAATACCGGAGGGTGAGCAGTTCTTC. This gives the protein CASSRIPEGEQFF.

The rearrangement links TRBV5-1 to TRBJ2-1, with D uncertain. The CDR3 loop spans 15 amino acids. CDR1 and CDR2 (germline): SGHRS, YFSETQ. With 3 bases removed from V and 7 bases from J, the gap between germline ends came to 17 bases. The CDR3 here is CASSSLSEEWNEQFF. The CDR3 coding sequence is TGCGCCAGCAGCTCCCTAAGCGAGGAATGGAATGAGCAGTTCTTC.

V and J are TRBV11-3 and TRBJ2-3, with D possibly TRBD2 on 5 matching bases. The CDR3 loop spans 12 amino acids. The germline V gene encodes CDR1 SGHNT and CDR2 YENEEA. V shed 8 bases and J shed 9 bases, with 15 bases lying between them. The CDR3 loop reads CASSASAGTQYF. For the CDR3, the DNA is TGTGCCAGCTCAGCTTCTGCGGGCACGCAGTATTTT.